A selection of T cell receptor beta chains follows, all from one sample in a study of blood T cell repertoires in COVID-19. The repertoire was sequenced with immunoSEQ multiplex PCR; TCRdb's copy has only in-frame clones and lacks some. The sample has under 150,000 clones; roughly 84% are singletons. Sequencing was carried out using PBMCs or T cells enriched from blood (not recorded which). Receptors were obtained from a woman aged 50 to 65 who had been exposed to COVID-19. Each CDR3 is given with its conserved first and last residue. The D gene is left open where the match is weak. Size tells how often a clone was seen (once, few, many) or the class of an expanded clone, and some rows leave it out.

D gene: TRBD1; V gene: TRBV7-7; clone size: NA; J gene: TRBJ2-1; CDR3 DNA: TGTGCCAGCAGCTTACAAGGGGGCCCCTACAATGAGCAGTTCTTC; CDR3 protein: CASSLQGGPYNEQFF
D gene: NA; V gene: TRBV23-1; clone size: NA; J gene: TRBJ1-1; CDR3 DNA: TGCGCCAGCAGCCCTCGCACTGAAGCTTTCTTT; CDR3 protein: CASSPRTEAFF
D gene: TRBD1; V gene: TRBV30; clone size: NA; J gene: TRBJ1-1; CDR3 DNA: TGTGCCTGGAGTGGGGACAGGGGAGCTAGGACTGAAGCTTTCTTT; CDR3 protein: CAWSGDRGARTEAFF
D gene: NA; V gene: TRBV7-9; clone size: once; J gene: TRBJ2-5; CDR3 DNA: TGTGCCAGCAGCTTAGCGTCCGGGATGTGGCAAGAGACCCAGTACTTC; CDR3 protein: CASSLASGMWQETQYF
D gene: TRBD2; V gene: TRBV5-5; clone size: NA; J gene: TRBJ2-7; CDR3 DNA: TGTGCCAGCAGCCTCCCACTAGGGAGCGGGGAGCGAGAGCAGTACTTC; CDR3 protein: CASSLPLGSGEREQYF
D gene: NA; V gene: TRBV27; clone size: once; J gene: TRBJ1-1; CDR3 DNA: TGTGCCAGCAGTACCCGGGGGTTCACTGAAGCTTTCTTT; CDR3 protein: CASSTRGFTEAFF
D gene: NA; V gene: TRBV7-2; clone size: NA; J gene: TRBJ1-5; CDR3 DNA: TGTGCCAGCCTCTACAGGGCTAATCAGCCCCAGCATTTT; CDR3 protein: CASLYRANQPQHF
D gene: NA; V gene: TRBV4-3; clone size: NA; J gene: TRBJ2-7; CDR3 DNA: TGCGCCAGCAGCCAAGCGGACACATCCCCACTTCAGTACTTC; CDR3 protein: CASSQADTSPLQYF
D gene: TRBD1; V gene: TRBV7-2; clone size: NA; J gene: TRBJ1-1; CDR3 DNA: TGTGCCAGCAGCTTAGGGGGCGGGACAGGGAGGTTTAAAGCTTTCTTT; CDR3 protein: CASSLGGGTGRFKAFF
D gene: NA; V gene: TRBV21-1; clone size: NA; J gene: TRBJ2-4; CDR3 DNA: TGTGCCAGCAGCAACGAAACTAAAAGACAGGGAAAAAACATTCAGTACTTC; CDR3 protein: CASSNETKRQGKNIQYF
D gene: TRBD2; V gene: TRBV7-3; clone size: NA; J gene: TRBJ2-1; CDR3 DNA: TGTGCCAGCAGCTTAAAGCTAGCGGGGGACCGTCGGGAGCAGTTCTTC; CDR3 protein: CASSLKLAGDRREQFF
D gene: TRBD1; V gene: TRBV27; clone size: NA; J gene: TRBJ1-2; CDR3 DNA: TGTGCCAGCAGTCCCAGACAGGGCTATGGCTACACCTTC; CDR3 protein: CASSPRQGYGYTF
D gene: TRBD1; V gene: TRBV5-1; clone size: NA; J gene: TRBJ1-2; CDR3 DNA: TGCGCCAGCAGCCCGGCGGGGACAGGGTTTCTAGGCTACACCTTC; CDR3 protein: CASSPAGTGFLGYTF
D gene: TRBD2; V gene: TRBV9; clone size: NA; J gene: TRBJ2-1; CDR3 DNA: TGTGCCAGCAGCGTGACGGGAGGGCCGGTGAATGAGCAGTTCTTC; CDR3 protein: CASSVTGGPVNEQFF
D gene: TRBD1; V gene: TRBV25-1; clone size: NA; J gene: TRBJ1-4; CDR3 DNA: TGTGCCAGCAGTGAATCCGGGACAGGCAGGAATGAAAAACTGTTTTTT; CDR3 protein: CASSESGTGRNEKLFF
D gene: NA; V gene: TRBV4-2; clone size: NA; J gene: TRBJ1-4; CDR3 DNA: TGTGCCAGCAGCCAAGATCCCAGAGGAAAACTGTTTTTT; CDR3 protein: CASSQDPRGKLFF
D gene: TRBD2; V gene: TRBV19; clone size: NA; J gene: TRBJ2-3; CDR3 DNA: TGTGCCAGTAGTCCTGGACTAGGAGCTGGGGATACGCAGTATTTT; CDR3 protein: CASSPGLGAGDTQYF
D gene: NA; V gene: TRBV6-2/TRBV6-3; clone size: NA; J gene: TRBJ2-3; CDR3 DNA: TGTGCCAGCAGTCACCTCTCGACACCCTTCTCGCAAGATACGCAGTATTTT; CDR3 protein: CASSHLSTPFSQDTQYF
D gene: NA; V gene: TRBV6-5; clone size: once; J gene: TRBJ2-5; CDR3 DNA: TGTGCCAGCAGCCCCCCCATGGGGCCCCAGTACTTC; CDR3 protein: CASSPPMGPQYF
D gene: TRBD2; V gene: TRBV5-1; clone size: NA; J gene: TRBJ2-1; CDR3 DNA: TGCGCCAGCAGCTTGGGGACTAGCGGGCTAGTGGAGGAGCAGTTCTTC; CDR3 protein: CASSLGTSGLVEEQFF
D gene: TRBD2; V gene: TRBV7-9; clone size: NA; J gene: TRBJ2-3; CDR3 DNA: TGTGCCAGCAGCTTAGAACTAGCGGGAGGGCCCTTTGCGCAGTATTTT; CDR3 protein: CASSLELAGGPFAQYF
D gene: TRBD2; V gene: TRBV9; clone size: NA; J gene: TRBJ2-7; CDR3 DNA: TGTGCCAGCAACAGAGAGGGGCTAGCGGCCTCCTACGAGCAGTACTTC; CDR3 protein: CASNREGLAASYEQYF
D gene: NA; V gene: TRBV9; clone size: NA; J gene: TRBJ1-2; CDR3 DNA: TGTGCCAGCAGCCCCACGTTCCCGGGGTCTAACTATGGCTACACCTTC; CDR3 protein: CASSPTFPGSNYGYTF
D gene: TRBD1; V gene: TRBV18; clone size: NA; J gene: TRBJ2-1; CDR3 DNA: TGTGCCAGCTCACCACCGGGACAGGGGGCCTACAATGAGCAGTTCTTC; CDR3 protein: CASSPPGQGAYNEQFF
D gene: NA; V gene: TRBV9; clone size: NA; J gene: TRBJ2-3; CDR3 DNA: TGTGCCAGCAGCCCAGACACTCTTCACGGACTTCGAGATACGCAGTATTTT; CDR3 protein: CASSPDTLHGLRDTQYF
D gene: NA; V gene: TRBV7-6; clone size: NA; J gene: TRBJ1-4; CDR3 DNA: TGTGCCAGCAGCCTGGGAGGGACTACTAATGAAAAACTGTTTTTT; CDR3 protein: CASSLGGTTNEKLFF
D gene: TRBD1; V gene: TRBV12-5; clone size: NA; J gene: TRBJ1-5; CDR3 DNA: TGTGCTAGTGGCCCGGACAGGGGTTGGAACAATCAGCCCCAGCATTTT; CDR3 protein: CASGPDRGWNNQPQHF
D gene: NA; V gene: TRBV27; clone size: NA; J gene: TRBJ1-1; CDR3 DNA: TGTGCCAGCAGTTTAAGGGGTCCTAGGAACACTGAAGCTTTCTTT; CDR3 protein: CASSLRGPRNTEAFF
D gene: NA; V gene: TRBV19; clone size: once; J gene: TRBJ1-3; CDR3 DNA: TGTGCCAGTAGTACAGGTTCGGGAAACACCATATATTTT; CDR3 protein: CASSTGSGNTIYF
D gene: NA; V gene: TRBV19; clone size: NA; J gene: TRBJ2-1; CDR3 DNA: TGTGCCAGTACTAGGGCGGGGGACAATATCGGTGAGCAGTTCTTC; CDR3 protein: CASTRAGDNIGEQFF
D gene: TRBD2; V gene: TRBV7-2; clone size: NA; J gene: TRBJ2-7; CDR3 DNA: TGTGCCAGCAGCTTAGTCGGACTAGCGGCATACGAGCAGTACTTC; CDR3 protein: CASSLVGLAAYEQYF
D gene: TRBD1; V gene: TRBV7-2; clone size: NA; J gene: TRBJ2-2; CDR3 DNA: TGTGCCAGCAGCAAACAGGGGGGAGTCGGGGAGCTGTTTTTT; CDR3 protein: CASSKQGGVGELFF
D gene: TRBD2; V gene: TRBV19; clone size: NA; J gene: TRBJ2-7; CDR3 DNA: TGTGCCAGTAGTAGACCAGCGGGAGTTTTAATCGAGCAGTACTTC; CDR3 protein: CASSRPAGVLIEQYF
D gene: TRBD1; V gene: TRBV5-5; clone size: NA; J gene: TRBJ1-1; CDR3 DNA: TGTGCCAGCAGCTTCGGGACAGGGGGAATCATGAACACTGAAGCTTTCTTT; CDR3 protein: CASSFGTGGIMNTEAFF
D gene: NA; V gene: TRBV7-9; clone size: NA; J gene: TRBJ1-2; CDR3 DNA: TGTGCCAGCAGCTTAGAAACCCGCGTGTTGGATGGCTACACCTTC; CDR3 protein: CASSLETRVLDGYTF
D gene: NA; V gene: TRBV3-1/TRBV3-2; clone size: few; J gene: TRBJ1-3; CDR3 DNA: TGTGCCAGCAGCCAAGATGGCCCGTCGCTCTCTGGAAACACCATATATTTT; CDR3 protein: CASSQDGPSLSGNTIYF
D gene: NA; V gene: TRBV11-2; clone size: NA; J gene: TRBJ2-6; CDR3 DNA: TGTGCCAGCAGCTTTAGCTATGGGGCCAACGTCCTGACTTTC; CDR3 protein: CASSFSYGANVLTF
D gene: TRBD1; V gene: TRBV3-1/TRBV3-2; clone size: NA; J gene: TRBJ1-1; CDR3 DNA: TGTGCCAGCAGCCAGACAGGGCAGGCTGAAGCTTTCTTT; CDR3 protein: CASSQTGQAEAFF
D gene: NA; V gene: TRBV5-6; clone size: NA; J gene: TRBJ1-1; CDR3 DNA: TGTGCCAGCAGCTTGGGACTAGCTGAAGCTTTCTTT; CDR3 protein: CASSLGLAEAFF
D gene: NA; V gene: TRBV7-2; clone size: NA; J gene: TRBJ2-7; CDR3 DNA: TGTGCCAGCAGCCTCAGCTCCTACGAGCAGTACTTC; CDR3 protein: CASSLSSYEQYF
D gene: TRBD1; V gene: TRBV19; clone size: NA; J gene: TRBJ1-1; CDR3 DNA: TGTGCCAGTAGTATTACAGGGGCTGAAGCTTTCTTT; CDR3 protein: CASSITGAEAFF
D gene: NA; V gene: TRBV7-2; clone size: NA; J gene: TRBJ2-7; CDR3 DNA: TGTGCCAGCAGCTTACCCGGACTGGCAAGTGAGCAGTACTTC; CDR3 protein: CASSLPGLASEQYF
D gene: NA; V gene: TRBV10-2; clone size: NA; J gene: TRBJ1-1; CDR3 DNA: TGCGCCAGCAGGACCCCACAGGGACAGAACACTGAAGCTTTCTTT; CDR3 protein: CASRTPQGQNTEAFF
D gene: NA; V gene: TRBV5-1; clone size: NA; J gene: TRBJ2-7; CDR3 DNA: TGCGCCAGCAGCGGGTCTACAGGGCGCTACGAGCAGTACTTC; CDR3 protein: CASSGSTGRYEQYF
D gene: NA; V gene: TRBV7-2; clone size: once; J gene: TRBJ1-4; CDR3 DNA: TGTGCCAGCAGCCTGGGACTGGGGGGAGAAAAACTGTTTTTT; CDR3 protein: CASSLGLGGEKLFF
D gene: NA; V gene: TRBV15; clone size: NA; J gene: TRBJ2-2; CDR3 DNA: TGTGCCACCAGCAGAGATCATTTAGGGGGGGCATCCGGGGAGCTGTTTTTT; CDR3 protein: CATSRDHLGGASGELFF
D gene: TRBD1; V gene: TRBV4-2; clone size: NA; J gene: TRBJ2-2; CDR3 DNA: TGTGCCAGCAGCCGGACAGGGAATGTGGCGGTCGGGGAGCTGTTTTTT; CDR3 protein: CASSRTGNVAVGELFF
D gene: NA; V gene: TRBV19; clone size: NA; J gene: TRBJ1-5; CDR3 DNA: TGTGCCAGTAGTATAGGGGGAGGGCAGCCCCAGCATTTT; CDR3 protein: CASSIGGGQPQHF
D gene: NA; V gene: TRBV7-3; clone size: NA; J gene: TRBJ2-3; CDR3 DNA: TGTGCCAGCAGCTTAACCCCCGAGGAGGTAGATACGCAGTATTTT; CDR3 protein: CASSLTPEEVDTQYF
D gene: TRBD1; V gene: TRBV6-2/TRBV6-3; clone size: NA; J gene: TRBJ1-5; CDR3 DNA: TGTGCCAGCAGTTACTCACGGGGGACAGATTCAGGGGTCAATCAGCCCCAGCATTTT; CDR3 protein: CASSYSRGTDSGVNQPQHF
D gene: TRBD2; V gene: TRBV12-3/TRBV12-4; clone size: NA; J gene: TRBJ2-5; CDR3 DNA: TGTGCCAGCAGTTTTGTAGCGGGGACGACCCAGTACTTC; CDR3 protein: CASSFVAGTTQYF
D gene: TRBD1; V gene: TRBV18; clone size: NA; J gene: TRBJ1-1; CDR3 DNA: TGTGCCAGCTCACTCCGGGACAGGACTGAAGCTTTCTTT; CDR3 protein: CASSLRDRTEAFF
D gene: NA; V gene: TRBV4-3; clone size: NA; J gene: TRBJ2-7; CDR3 DNA: TGCGCCAGCAGCCAAGATTGGGGGCTCTACGAGCAGTACTTC; CDR3 protein: CASSQDWGLYEQYF
D gene: TRBD2; V gene: TRBV6-6; clone size: NA; J gene: TRBJ2-7; CDR3 DNA: TGTGCCAGCAGTTACTCAACACTAGCGGCCTCCTACGAGCAGTACTTC; CDR3 protein: CASSYSTLAASYEQYF
D gene: NA; V gene: TRBV3-1/TRBV3-2; clone size: few; J gene: TRBJ2-3; CDR3 DNA: TGTGCCAGCAGCGAAGGGCCGGGAGCGCGGACAGATACGCAGTATTTT; CDR3 protein: CASSEGPGARTDTQYF
D gene: NA; V gene: TRBV12-3/TRBV12-4; clone size: few; J gene: TRBJ2-1; CDR3 DNA: TGTGCCAGCAGTTCGCCACAGTTCAATGAGCAGTTCTTC; CDR3 protein: CASSSPQFNEQFF
D gene: NA; V gene: TRBV6-5; clone size: NA; J gene: TRBJ1-5; CDR3 DNA: TGTGCCAGCAGTTACTCGAAGGACAGTTATCAGCCCCAGCATTTT; CDR3 protein: CASSYSKDSYQPQHF
D gene: NA; V gene: TRBV5-1; clone size: NA; J gene: TRBJ2-7; CDR3 DNA: TGCGCCAGCAGCTCCCTGGGGGCAGGGTCTCACGAGCAGTACTTC; CDR3 protein: CASSSLGAGSHEQYF
D gene: NA; V gene: TRBV9; clone size: NA; J gene: TRBJ2-5; CDR3 DNA: TGTGCCAGCAGCCCCAGTGGAGGGTCTGAGACCCAGTACTTC; CDR3 protein: CASSPSGGSETQYF